The clone carrying this T cell receptor (beta chain) has only a few counts. Antigen unknown. These data originate in a study of cytomegalovirus exposure and HLA in healthy donors. Study information: Out of around 360 genotyped donors, about 76% belonged to the Caucasian-associated ancestry cluster.

The CDR3 loop spans 14 amino acids. Looked up from germline, CDR1 is SGDLS and CDR2 is YYNGEE. V lost 3 bases and J lost 8; bases outside the gene matches: 7. 13 Jbeta primers and 60 Vbeta primers were used for the PCR. This table comes from immunoSEQ multiplex PCR, and its TCRdb copy is limited to in-frame clones, with some not included. The sample carries roughly 78,000 clones, roughly 60% recorded once. Study conclusions and caveats: Presence/absence analyses assumed roughly uniform sequencing depth across donors, which may not hold. A link between a missense DCLRE1C variant and TCR beta V- and J-gene trimming emerged from a later analysis. Cytomegalovirus-associated TCR beta chains were listed, numbering some 150.

This sequence was found in a man under 40 in good health and CMV-seropositive. The gene calls are TRBV9 and TRBJ2-1; the match to TRBD1 covers 8 bases. The sample taken for sequencing was PBMCs. This CDR3 is CASSGGDRRHEQFF. The CDR3, as DNA: TGTGCCAGCAGCGGTGGGGACAGGCGCCATGAGCAGTTCTTC.